This T cell receptor beta chain was obtained from a study of early T cells in non-severe SARS-CoV-2 infection. Across the whole study: Unsorted whole-blood RNA was sequenced in bulk, leaving chains unpaired. General observations from the study: VDJdb matches were skewed toward anti-spike CD8 T cell responses.

V shed 4 bases, J shed 9 bases, and the junction held 0 bases outside the gene matches. CDR1 and CDR2 from the germline V gene are LNHDA and SQIVND (reference sequence). The CDR3 runs 11 residues. This clonotype has only a few counts. No antigen is known for it. Unique molecular identifier tags were affixed to discrete cDNA molecules. TCRdb reanalysed the 5' RACE reads using MiXCR and keeps one entry per CDR3 protein. The sample consists of about 59,000 distinct CDR3 sequences, approximately 13% of them appearing once. The rearrangement joins TRBV19 to TRBJ2-5; 9 bases are a match to TRBD2. The sample here was whole blood, taken at baseline. The source of this sequence is an adult who was a healthcare worker with PCR-confirmed SARS-CoV-2 infection or an uninfected control (not recorded which). Written as DNA, the CDR3 is TGTGCCAGTAGTAGCGGGAGGGCCCAGTACTTC. As protein: CASSSGRAQYF.